The subject of this entry is one TCR beta chain. What it recognizes is unknown. Both 60 Vbeta primers and 13 Jbeta primers went into the PCR. Per the original methods: Later, an analysis found 75 million to 100 million unique TCR beta chains, and about 9.9 million of these were shared. Measured with immunoSEQ multiplex PCR; TCRdb has only the in-frame clones, and not every one. The DNA gave D and trimming, while V, J and clone size come from that table. In the table there are 200,000 or so clones, over 65% of which are singletons. Germline loops: CDR1 SGHRS, CDR2 YFSETQ. This CDR3 is 14 amino acids long. V lost 0 bases to trimming and J lost 5 bases; unmatched junction nucleotides: 2. These data originate in a study of cytomegalovirus exposure and HLA in healthy donors. General study points: In a later analysis, TCR beta V- and J-gene trimming was associated with a missense DCLRE1C variant. Some V segments could not be told apart, so they were left out, TRBV6-2 and TRBV6-3 among them.

The chain combines TRBV5-1 with TRBJ2-1; 7 bases are shared with TRBD2. The receptor was isolated from a boy aged 2 to 10 in good health and CMV-seronegative. Sequenced: PBMCs. The CDR3 loop is CASSLVGGDNEQFF. CDR3 bases: TGCGCCAGCAGCTTGGTGGGGGGGGACAATGAGCAGTTCTTC.